This T cell receptor (beta chain) was documented in a study of T cell repertoires in cytomegalovirus infection. Across the whole study: CMV infection together with matching HLA type was indicated by public TCR beta signatures.

TCRdb ran MiXCR on the reads and lists one entry per CDR3 protein. The table includes roughly 230,000 distinct CDR3 sequences, about 7% detected once. Findings and limits, study-wide: Clonotype analysis showed dominance of the ex vivo response by HLA-C-restricted CMV-specific TCR beta clonotypes. Accumulated public TCR beta family frequency recognized individuals carrying CMV together with the relevant HLA.

As for this clonotype: No antigen is known for it. The CDR3 end shows no conserved phenylalanine or tryptophan, and so a read error is likely.

V lost 6 bases, J lost 4 bases, and 13 bases lay in between. The germline gives CDR1 DFQATT, CDR2 SNEGSKA (reference sequence). The CDR3 consists of 14 residues. The gene calls are TRBV20-1 and TRBJ1-6; possibly TRBD1 for D (5 bases). The sequenced material came from PBMCs. The sequence derives from a human donor in good health (CMV status not recorded). Some clones in this sample may be carry-over from other donors' samples. The CDR3 region has the DNA TGCAGTGCCGGGCGGGACCAATATAATTCACCCCTCCACTCT. It is translated as CSAGRDQYNSPLHS.